This T cell receptor (beta chain) was found in a study of blood T cell repertoires in COVID-19. About the research overall: From the United States, Italy and Spain came samples of acute and convalescent COVID-19. T cells, B-cell-depleted T cells, or PBMCs supplied cDNA or gDNA.

A Seattle source enrolled patients during active infection and followed them longitudinally. The CDR3 has 16 amino acids. CDR1 is SGHTA and CDR2 is FQGNSA in the germline V gene. V shed 2 bases, J shed 4 bases, and the junction held 6 bases outside the gene matches. Using immunoSEQ multiplex PCR, the repertoire was profiled, and TCRdb retains in-frame clones only, with some absent. Of more than 150,000 clones listed, roughly 80% are singletons. The chain combines TRBV7-2 with TRBJ1-5; TRBD1 aligns across 9 bases. The receptor's source is an elderly woman with COVID-19, enrolled during active disease. The sequencing input was peripheral blood. The CDR3 reads CASSLLGTGWNQPQHF. The CDR3 bases are TGTGCCAGCAGCTTATTAGGGACAGGGTGGAATCAGCCCCAGCATTTT.